The 25 T cell receptor beta chains given below trace back to one sample, sequenced in a study of blood T cell repertoires in COVID-19. TCRdb's copy holds only in-frame clones and misses some; the assay was immunoSEQ multiplex PCR. The sample has a few hundred thousand clones, approximately 86% seen once. The sequenced sample consisted of PBMCs or T cells enriched from blood (not recorded which). The receptors were sampled from a woman under 30 who had recovered from COVID-19.

This chain connects TRBV7-2 to TRBJ1-2; a weak D match, TRBD1 (5 bases). The germline V gene has CDR1 SGHTA and CDR2 FQGNSA. The germline V and J ends were trimmed by 5 bases and 4 bases, with 17 bases remaining between them. CDR3 length equals 15 residues. The CDR3 region is CASSPYTTVIYGYTF. CDR3 nucleotide sequence: TGTGCCAGCAGCCCCTATACGACAGTTATCTATGGCTACACCTTC.

In nucleotides, the CDR3 is TGTGCCAGCAGTACCCCCGGTATAGGGGTTCGTGGCTACACCTTC. It is translated as CASSTPGIGVRGYTF. The chain recombines TRBV27 with TRBJ1-2, with a tentative D call TRBD1 (5 bases). The V end lost 5 bases, the J end lost 7 bases, and 20 bases lay between the germline ends. Per the germline V gene, CDR1 is MNHEY and CDR2 is SMNVEV (reference sequence). The CDR3 has 15 amino acids.

V usage is TRBV3-1 (or the pseudogene TRBV3-2) and J usage is TRBJ2-7, with D perhaps TRBD2 (6 bases). The V and J ends lost 2 bases and 6 bases respectively, with 17 bases between them. The length of the CDR3 is 15 residues. CDR1 is LGHDT, CDR2 YNNKEL, per germline (reference sequence). The DNA for the CDR3 is TGTGCCAGCAGCCAACCCATCGGAGGGGTAGGCGAGCAGTACTTC. Translated, it gives CASSQPIGGVGEQYF.

The chain carries TRBV2 and TRBJ1-3; the D is unclear. Trimming removed 7 bases at V and 0 bases at J, with 7 bases between. Per germline, CDR1 SNHLY and CDR2 FYNNEI. This CDR3 is built from 13 residues. CDR3 DNA sequence: TGTGCCAGCATGCGGCCCTCTGGAAACACCATATATTTT. This translates into CASMRPSGNTIYF. Full variable domain (remainder filled in from reference TRBV2 and TRBJ1-3): EPEVTQTPSHQVTQMGQEVILRCVPISNHLYFYWYRQILGQKVEFLVSFYNNEISEKSEIFDDQFSVERPDGSNFTLKIRSTKLEDSAMYFCASMRPSGNTIYFGEGSWLTVV.

This rearrangement joins TRBV7-3 to TRBJ1-1; perhaps TRBD1 as D (5 bases). V lost 1 base, J lost 1 base, and 10 bases lay in between. The CDR3 has 15 residues. Germline V gene lookup returns CDR1 SGHTA and CDR2 FQGTGA. CDR3 DNA sequence: TGTGCCAGCAGCTTAAGCGGGAGGGGGAACACTGAAGCTTTCTTT. Its protein product is CASSLSGRGNTEAFF.

This sequence joins TRBV12-3 or TRBV12-4 and TRBJ1-3; 7 bases map to TRBD1. The trim removed 5 bases at V and 10 bases at J, leaving 8 bases unmatched. The CDR3 has 13 amino acids. The CDR3 nucleotides are TGTGCCAGCAGTCTACGGACAGGAGTAACCATATATTTT. Encoded protein: CASSLRTGVTIYF.

The CDR3 DNA is TGCGCCAGCAGCCGACAGGACCCGTCCTATGGCTACACCTTC. It yields the protein CASSRQDPSYGYTF. The chain joins TRBV5-1 to TRBJ1-2; tentatively, D is TRBD1 (6 bases). The germline gives CDR1 SGHRS, CDR2 YFSETQ. Trimming removed 4 bases from V and 4 bases from J, with 14 bases in between. The CDR3 extends over 14 amino acids.

The chain carries TRBV30 and TRBJ2-7; TRBD1 agrees at 9 bases. V shed 2 bases, J shed 4 bases, and the junction held 9 bases outside the gene matches. Germline V lookup: CDR1 GTSNPN, CDR2 SVGIG (reference sequence). CDR3 size: 15 residues. DNA of the CDR3: TGTGCCTGGAGTCCCGCGGGACAGGGAAATTACGAGCAGTACTTC. Amino acid sequence: CAWSPAGQGNYEQYF.

V and J are TRBV9 and TRBJ2-7; 10 bases are a match to TRBD2. CDR1 SGDLS and CDR2 YYNGEE come from the germline V gene. J was trimmed by 6 bases and V by 0 bases; bases with no gene match: 0. The length of the CDR3 is 13 residues. The chain's CDR3 is CASSVGTSGEQYF. The DNA for the CDR3 is TGTGCCAGCAGCGTAGGGACTAGCGGCGAGCAGTACTTC.

CDR3 amino acids: CAWDRGREDGELFF. In DNA, the CDR3 is TGTGCCTGGGACAGGGGGCGCGAGGACGGGGAGCTGTTTTTT. The chain has TRBV30 and TRBJ2-2, with 10 bases identical to TRBD1. The junction had 7 bases not matched to a gene; V was cut back by 5 bases and J by 7 bases. Germline V lookup: CDR1 GTSNPN, CDR2 SVGIG (reference sequence). The CDR3 covers 14 residues.

The rearrangement uses TRBV30 and TRBJ1-1; 11 positions match TRBD1. Germline CDR1 and CDR2: GTSNPN and SVGIG (reference sequence). The CDR3 length is 17 residues. V was clipped by 2 bases and J by 1 base; unmatched bases: 9. CDR3 residues: CAWSIRTGGFPNTEAFF. The CDR3 DNA follows: TGTGCCTGGAGTATACGGACAGGGGGCTTCCCGAACACTGAAGCTTTCTTT.

This chain links TRBV9 with TRBJ1-1; 7 nucleotides align to TRBD1. This CDR3 is built from 14 residues. V lost 4 bases and J lost 6; bases outside the gene matches: 9. Germline V gene sequence: CDR1 SGDLS, CDR2 YYNGEE. The CDR3 coding sequence is TGTGCCAGCAGCCCGGGACAGAAGAGTCCTGAAGCTTTCTTT. As protein: CASSPGQKSPEAFF.

The chain couples TRBV5-1 to TRBJ2-1, with D possibly TRBD1 on 6 matching bases. V gave up 6 bases and J gave up 8 bases, with 18 bases separating them. The CDR3 is 14 amino acids. CDR1 is SGHRS and CDR2 is YFSETQ in the germline V gene. The chain's CDR3 is CASTYLTGRDEQFF. The CDR3 DNA reads as TGCGCCAGCACCTACTTGACAGGTCGGGATGAGCAGTTCTTC.

This clone occurred a few times. This chain links TRBV9 with TRBJ2-7; TRBD1 agrees at 7 bases. CDR3 length: 15 amino acids. Germline V gene lookup returns CDR1 SGDLS and CDR2 YYNGEE. J was trimmed by 0 bases and V by 2 bases; bases with no gene match: 5. The CDR3 nucleotides read TGTGCCAGCAGCGTTACAGGGGTGACCTCCTACGAGCAGTACTTC. It encodes CASSVTGVTSYEQYF.

This sequence joins TRBV28 and TRBJ2-1, with D possibly TRBD1 on 5 matching bases. Germline assignment: CDR1 MDHEN and CDR2 SYDVKM. CDR3 length equals 13 residues. V lost 6 bases and J lost 6, with 12 bases in between. This CDR3 is CASRISGLNEQFF. The CDR3 DNA sequence: TGTGCCAGCAGAATCTCAGGGCTCAATGAGCAGTTCTTC.

The V gene is TRBV6-1, the J gene TRBJ1-5; possibly TRBD1 for D (5 bases). Deletions cut 3 bases from V and 4 bases from J, with 10 bases between. The germline gives CDR1 MNHNS, CDR2 SASEGT. The CDR3 runs 14 residues. CDR3 nucleotide sequence: TGTGCCAGCAGTGAGGAGGGGACTAATCAGCCCCAGCATTTT. It codes for CASSEEGTNQPQHF.

The chain recombines TRBV15 with TRBJ1-4; D is undetermined. Trimming pared 5 bases from V and 5 bases from J, leaving 15 bases between. The CDR3 contains 15 residues. Germline CDR1 reads LNHNV; CDR2 reads YYDKDF (reference sequence). CDR3 loop: CATSRYSLKNEKLFF. The CDR3 region has the DNA TGTGCCACCAGCCGATACAGCCTAAAAAATGAAAAACTGTTTTTT.

CDR3: CSASSSAASSYEQYF. CDR3 DNA sequence: TGCAGTGCTAGTTCCTCCGCGGCAAGCTCCTACGAGCAGTACTTC. The chain is built from TRBV20-1 and TRBJ2-7; D is unclear. There are 15 residues in the CDR3. Germline CDR1 is DFQATT and CDR2 is SNEGSKA (reference sequence). With 3 bases removed from V and 0 bases from J, the gap between germline ends came to 15 bases.

This chain connects TRBV5-1 to TRBJ1-2; weak D call: TRBD1 (5 bases). V was clipped by 2 bases and J by 2 bases, with 16 bases between them. There are 16 residues in the CDR3. Germline CDR1 and CDR2: SGHRS and YFSETQ. The CDR3 loop reads CASSFGFQGLNYGYTF. The CDR3 nucleotides are TGCGCCAGCAGCTTTGGGTTCCAGGGACTGAACTATGGCTACACCTTC.

The chain has TRBV3-1 (or the pseudogene TRBV3-2) and TRBJ1-3; D is perhaps TRBD1 (5 bases). This CDR3 has 16 amino acids. CDR1 is LGHDT and CDR2 is YNNKEL in the germline V gene (reference sequence). V shed 0 bases and J shed 3 bases, with 12 bases lying between them. The DNA for the CDR3 is TGTGCCAGCAGCCAAGATTCCGGGGGAGGTGGAAACACCATATATTTT. This gives the protein CASSQDSGGGGNTIYF.

The chain links TRBV4-1 to TRBJ2-1; the match to TRBD2 covers 11 bases. The ends lost 5 bases at V and 3 bases at J; junction bases unmatched: 6. CDR1 is MGHRA, CDR2 YSYEKL, per germline. This CDR3 has 16 residues. CDR3: CASSYLTSGGYNEQFF. CDR3 DNA: TGCGCCAGCAGCTATCTCACTAGCGGGGGCTACAATGAGCAGTTCTTC.

This rearrangement joins TRBV5-4 to TRBJ2-1, with 10 bases identical to TRBD2. In germline, CDR1 is SGHNT, CDR2 YYREEE (reference sequence). The CDR3 runs 13 residues. V lost 5 bases, J lost 8 bases, and 4 bases stayed unmatched. CDR3 nucleotide sequence: TGTGCCAGCAGACTAGGGACTAGCGATGAGCAGTTCTTC. This gives the protein CASRLGTSDEQFF.

The CDR3 is CASSLHGGNEQFF. The CDR3 DNA sequence: TGTGCCAGCTCCCTCCACGGGGGCAATGAGCAGTTCTTC. V is TRBV7-7 and J is TRBJ2-1; perhaps TRBD2 as D (6 bases). The germline CDR1 and CDR2 sequences are SSHAT and FNYEAQ (reference sequence). Trimming cost V 8 bases and J 6 bases, with 14 bases left between them. CDR3 size: 13 residues.

The chain recombines TRBV7-3 with TRBJ2-2; possible D gene TRBD1, 6 bases. The V end was cut by 4 bases, the J end by 0 bases, with 9 bases between. The CDR3 length is 15 residues. Germline CDR1 is SGHTA and CDR2 is FQGTGA. CDR3 residues: CASSWDTSNTGELFF. For the CDR3, the DNA is TGTGCCAGCAGCTGGGACACTTCGAACACCGGGGAGCTGTTTTTT.

There are a few counts of this clone. A read error may account for a junction end that differs from germline. The chain combines TRBV2 with TRBJ2-7; D perhaps matches TRBD1 (6 bases). Germline CDR1 reads SNHLY; CDR2 reads FYNNEI. CDR3 length equals 13 residues. CDR3 in DNA: TGTGCCAGCAGTGAGAGGTCGGGACACCCAACCCACTTC. As protein: CASSERSGHPTHF.